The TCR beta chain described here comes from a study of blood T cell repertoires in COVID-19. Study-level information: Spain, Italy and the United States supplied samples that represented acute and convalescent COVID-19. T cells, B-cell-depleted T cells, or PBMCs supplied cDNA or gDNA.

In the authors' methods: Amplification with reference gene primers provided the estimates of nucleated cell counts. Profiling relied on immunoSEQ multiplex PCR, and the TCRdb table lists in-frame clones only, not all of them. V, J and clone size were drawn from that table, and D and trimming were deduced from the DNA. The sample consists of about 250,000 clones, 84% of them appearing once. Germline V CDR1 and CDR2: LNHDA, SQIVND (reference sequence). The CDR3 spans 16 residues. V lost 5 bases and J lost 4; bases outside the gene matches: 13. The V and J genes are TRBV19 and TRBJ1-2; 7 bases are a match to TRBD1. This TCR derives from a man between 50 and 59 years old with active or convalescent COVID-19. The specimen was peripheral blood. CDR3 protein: CASSHTSGTASYGYTF. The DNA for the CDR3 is TGTGCCAGTAGTCATACCTCCGGGACAGCCTCCTATGGCTACACCTTC.